This T cell receptor beta chain derives from a study of CD8 T cells in Susac syndrome. The authors sequenced TCR beta from blood CD8+ and CD4+ T cells. The CD8+ and CD4+ T cells were isolated magnetically using a negative isolation approach, whereas the TEMRA cells were enriched by FACS. Random hexamers served to reverse transcribe roughly 0.5 to 1 ug RNA. TCRdb reprocessed the immunoSEQ multiplex PCR reads via MiXCR and lists one record per CDR3 protein. The sample lists more than 95,000 distinct CDR3 sequences, around 92% occurring once. The CDR3 is 12 residues long. CDR1 is SGHRS and CDR2 is YFSETQ in the germline V gene. V lost 2 bases and J lost 5, with 7 bases in between. As for this clonotype: Its antigen is unidentified.

General study findings and limits: Acknowledgment was made by the study that its TCR sequencing and HLA analysis involved a relatively small number of individuals.

The chain joins TRBV5-1 to TRBJ2-5; the D is unclear. The sequencing input was CD4+ T cells from PBMCs. This receptor was obtained from a human donor with multiple sclerosis. The CDR3 is CASSLRSETQYF. For the CDR3, the DNA is TGCGCCAGCAGCTTAAGGTCCGAGACCCAGTACTTC.